A single sample gave rise to the 18 T cell receptor beta chains below, sequenced in a study of lymphopenia after photon versus proton radiotherapy. Profiling relied on immunoSEQ multiplex PCR, and the TCRdb table lists in-frame clones only, not all of them. This sample carries around 160,000 clones, approximately 91% of them seen once, and the ten largest clones take about 4.7%. The sequences come from peripheral blood, collected from a patient treated with photon-based radiotherapy. The receptors here all came from a man aged 50 to 59 with gastric cancer.

V is TRBV7-2 and J is TRBJ2-3; perhaps TRBD1 as D (5 bases). CDR1 and CDR2 (germline): SGHTA, FQGNSA. V was clipped by 4 bases and J by 6 bases, with 23 bases between them. The CDR3 length is 17 residues. DNA for the CDR3: TGTGCCAGCAGCTCCGCAGGACGTGTGGTGGGGCGGGATACGCAGTATTTT. As protein: CASSSAGRVVGRDTQYF.

CDR3 sequence (DNA): TGTGCCAGCAGCCTTCATACTAGCGTTGTGGGTGAGCAGTTCTTC. As protein: CASSLHTSVVGEQFF. The rearrangement uses TRBV14 and TRBJ2-1; 7 bases are a match to TRBD2. J lost 9 bases, V lost 4 bases, and 12 bases had no gene match. The germline gives CDR1 SGHDN, CDR2 FVKESK. The CDR3 is made up of 15 amino acids.

This rearrangement joins TRBV19 to TRBJ1-5; 12 bases match TRBD1. The CDR3 loop spans 16 amino acids. Trimming cost V 4 bases and J 5 bases; bases outside gene matches: 6. The V gene's germline CDR1 is LNHDA and CDR2 SQIVND (reference sequence). In DNA, the CDR3 is TGTGCCAGTAGTACCACGGGACAGGGGGCTCATCAGCCCCAGCATTTT. The encoded protein is CASSTTGQGAHQPQHF.

This chain connects TRBV5-5 to TRBJ2-1, with 13 positions matching TRBD2. Germline trimming cut 4 bases from V and 1 base from J; bases unmatched to any gene: 5. The CDR3 sequence is 17 residues long. Germline loops: CDR1 SGHKS, CDR2 YYEKEE (reference sequence). This chain's CDR3 is CASSIELAGGSYNEQFF. The CDR3 nucleotides are TGTGCCAGCAGCATAGAACTAGCGGGAGGGTCCTACAATGAGCAGTTCTTC. The whole variable domain, remainder taken from reference TRBV5-5 and TRBJ2-1, is DAGVTQSPTHLIKTRGQQVTLRCSPISGHKSVSWYQQVLGQGPQFIFQYYEKEERGRGNFPDRFSARQFPNYSSELNVNALLLGDSALYLCASSIELAGGSYNEQFFGPGTRLTVL.

The V gene is TRBV9, the J gene TRBJ2-7; 8 bases map to TRBD1. Trimming cost V 5 bases and J 3 bases; bases outside gene matches: 10. This CDR3 has 15 residues. Germline loops: CDR1 SGDLS, CDR2 YYNGEE. The CDR3 bases are TGTGCCAGCAGGCAGACAGGGGCGTTTATCTACGAGCAGTACTTC. This codes for CASRQTGAFIYEQYF.

The chain joins TRBV6-5 to TRBJ1-2; 12 bases align to TRBD1. Germline V gene data show CDR1 as MNHEY and CDR2 as SVGAGI. The J segment lost 6 bases and the V segment lost 0 bases, leaving 2 bases of the junction unmatched. The CDR3 is 15 amino acids. CDR3 bases: TGTGCCAGCAGTTACTCAGGGACAGGGGGCGATGGCTACACCTTC. Its translation: CASSYSGTGGDGYTF.

In its sample, this clone was seen once. The CDR3 region is CSAPGRQKLTYEQYF. The DNA for the CDR3 is TGCAGCGCCCCGGGGAGGCAAAAACTGACCTACGAGCAGTACTTC. V usage is TRBV29-1 and J usage is TRBJ2-7; possibly TRBD2 for D (6 bases). The CDR3 loop spans 15 amino acids. Germline CDR1 reads SQVTM; CDR2 reads ANQGSEA. V was trimmed by 7 bases and J by 2 bases, leaving 21 bases between them.

This clone was seen once. The rearrangement uses TRBV9 and TRBJ2-2, with D possibly matching TRBD2 (5 bases). Germline lookup yields CDR1 SGDLS and CDR2 YYNGEE. The CDR3 sequence is 17 residues long. Trimming stripped 4 bases from V and 6 bases from J, with 22 bases between. CDR3 loop: CASSPHSGLTTPGELFF. CDR3 coding DNA: TGTGCCAGCAGCCCCCACTCAGGACTTACGACCCCCGGGGAGCTGTTTTTT.

This chain connects TRBV18 to TRBJ2-2, with D perhaps matching TRBD2 (5 bases). CDR1 is KGHSH and CDR2 is LQKENI in the germline V gene. V was clipped by 2 bases and J by 4 bases, with 20 bases between them. This CDR3 spans 18 amino acids. CDR3 sequence reads: CASSPNRVASTTTGELFF. CDR3 DNA sequence: TGTGCCAGCTCACCAAATAGGGTAGCTAGCACGACCACCGGGGAGCTGTTTTTT.

The chain recombines TRBV28 with TRBJ1-2; 7 bases are shared with TRBD1. CDR3 size: 12 residues. Germline CDR1 is MDHEN and CDR2 is SYDVKM. Trimming cost V 7 bases and J 4 bases; bases outside gene matches: 3. CDR3 DNA: TGTGCCAGCAACAGGGGTGGCTATGGCTACACCTTC. Translated, it gives CASNRGGYGYTF.

This rearrangement joins TRBV2 to TRBJ1-5; no clear D. Trimming stripped 4 bases from V and 0 bases from J, with 16 bases between. Per the germline V gene, CDR1 is SNHLY and CDR2 is FYNNEI. The length of the CDR3 is 17 residues. The DNA of the CDR3 is TGTGCCAGCAGTGGTGGGCCTTTGTTTTATAGCAATCAGCCCCAGCATTTT. Encoded protein: CASSGGPLFYSNQPQHF.

V is TRBV5-1 and J is TRBJ2-1; a weak D match, TRBD2 (8 bases). The CDR3 contains 21 residues. Between the trimmed V and J ends, which lost 0 bases and 0 bases, there was a span of 25 bases. Germline CDR1 reads SGHRS; CDR2 reads YFSETQ. CDR3 in amino acids: CASSLAPGQLLSGSSYNEQFF. In DNA, the CDR3 is TGCGCCAGCAGCTTGGCCCCGGGACAGCTTCTAAGCGGGAGCTCCTACAATGAGCAGTTCTTC.

The rearrangement links TRBV4-2 to TRBJ1-5, with D hard to call. Trimming removed 0 bases at V and 7 bases at J, with 13 bases between. This CDR3 is 15 amino acids long. CDR1 is LGHNA and CDR2 is YNFKEQ in the germline V gene. CDR3 nucleotide sequence: TGTGCCAGCAGCCAAGATATCGGGAGGGAACAGCCCCAGCATTTT. Translation: CASSQDIGREQPQHF.

This rearrangement joins TRBV7-6 to TRBJ1-5, with TRBD1 identical over 8 bases. The CDR3 is 15 amino acids. CDR1 and CDR2 from the germline V gene are SGHVS and FNYEAQ. With 6 bases clipped from V and 3 bases from J, the junction kept 7 bases outside the gene matches. The CDR3 protein is CASRKGQGANQPQHF. The DNA for the CDR3 is TGTGCCAGCAGAAAAGGACAGGGTGCCAATCAGCCCCAGCATTTT. Using reference TRBV7-6 and TRBJ1-5 for the parts outside the CDR3, the full variable domain is GAGVSQSPRYKVTKRGQDVALRCDPISGHVSLYWYRQALGQGPEFLTYFNYEAQQDKSGLPNDRFSAERPEGSISTLTIQRTEQRDSAMYRCASRKGQGANQPQHFGDGTRLSIL.

The rearrangement uses TRBV29-1 and TRBJ1-2; no firm D call. CDR1 SQVTM and CDR2 ANQGSEA come from the germline V gene. The ends were cut back, 4 bases at V and 1 base at J, with 4 bases in the middle. The CDR3 extends over 11 amino acids. CDR3 region: CSVGGNYGYTF. The CDR3 DNA follows: TGCAGCGTTGGGGGTAACTATGGCTACACCTTC.

The rearrangement links TRBV28 to TRBJ1-5, with 9 bases fitting TRBD1. The CDR3 covers 16 residues. After removal of 4 bases from V and 6 bases from J, the junction contained 10 bases not matched to a gene. Looked up from germline, CDR1 is MDHEN and CDR2 is SYDVKM. This CDR3 is CASSSPTGTGTQPQHF. Here the CDR3 DNA reads TGTGCCAGCAGTTCCCCCACCGGGACAGGGACTCAGCCCCAGCATTTT.

This chain joins TRBV12-1 and TRBJ2-7; the D call TRBD1 from the table was never checked on the DNA. TRBV12-1 is designated a pseudogene. The CDR3 runs to 18 residues. Here the CDR3 DNA reads TGTGCCAGCAGCTTTGAGGGGACAGGGGGCCTAAGTATCTACGAGCAGTACTTC. Residues: CASSFEGTGGLSIYEQYF.

In its sample, this clone was seen once. The chain is built from TRBV19 and TRBJ2-7, with D possibly being TRBD2 (5 bases). V lost 6 bases and J lost 1, with 13 bases in between. This CDR3 contains 14 residues. The germline V gene encodes CDR1 LNHDA and CDR2 SQIVND (reference sequence). The CDR3 sequence: CASRDRTDSYEQYF. The CDR3 nucleotides read TGTGCCAGTAGGGACCGGACTGATTCCTACGAGCAGTACTTC.